The 26 T cell receptor beta chains given below trace back to one sample, sequenced in a study of persistence of HIV-infected CD4 T cells. These receptors' antigens are unknown. This was the immunoSEQ version 4 assay in survey mode. Libraries were prepared by immunoSEQ multiplex PCR; TCRdb keeps only in-frame clonotypes and omits some of them. The table records about 45,000 clones, approximately 90% of them present only once. Anti-CD3/anti-CD28 beads served as a nonspecific positive control stimulus. Responding CD4+ T cells were sorted by upregulation of both CD40 ligand and CD69. The starting material was CD4+ T cells sorted from PBMCs after 18-hour stimulation, obtained from a patient who received antiretroviral therapy. Receptors originate from an adult woman with HIV who was CMV-seropositive.

This clone was picked up one time. The gene calls are TRBV24-1 and TRBJ1-1, with D tentatively TRBD1 (5 bases). Trimming removed 10 bases at V and 11 bases at J, with 19 bases between. The CDR3 covers 12 residues. Germline lookup yields CDR1 KGHDR and CDR2 SFDVKD. CDR3 bases: TGTGCCACGAGGAGAGGGGACGGCGTCGCTTTCTTT. Protein product: CATRRGDGVAFF.

The chain carries TRBV2 and TRBJ2-7, with 9 bases fitting TRBD1. The CDR3 contains 15 residues. Germline CDR1 reads SNHLY; CDR2 reads FYNNEI. V shed 7 bases, J shed 7 bases, and the junction held 14 bases outside the gene matches. CDR3 loop: CASTRDRVVSGEQYF. The CDR3 region has the DNA TGTGCCAGCACCCGGGACAGGGTAGTTTCGGGGGAGCAGTACTTC.

The chain carries TRBV6-1 and TRBJ1-5; possibly TRBD1 for D (5 bases). This CDR3 contains 13 residues. Germline lookup yields CDR1 MNHNS and CDR2 SASEGT. V was trimmed by 1 base and J by 9 bases, leaving 10 bases between them. This chain's CDR3 is CASSEVGTRPQHF. Written as DNA, the CDR3 is TGTGCCAGCAGTGAAGTGGGGACGAGGCCCCAGCATTTT.

This clone was found once. The rearrangement links TRBV24-1 to TRBJ2-1; D uncertain. The CDR3 loop spans 11 amino acids. Trimming left V 10 bases short and J 9 bases short, with 12 bases between. Germline CDR1 and CDR2: KGHDR and SFDVKD. The DNA of the CDR3 is TGTGCCACTAGGACGCTAACTGAGCAGTTCTTC. It codes for CATRTLTEQFF.

V gene TRBV7-8 combines with J gene TRBJ2-7; a weak D match, TRBD1 (5 bases). Between the trimmed V and J ends, which lost 2 bases and 0 bases, there was a span of 11 bases. The CDR3 runs 15 residues. Germline CDR1 is SGHVS and CDR2 is FQNEAQ. The CDR3 loop reads CASSLSTGLSYEQYF. The CDR3 coding sequence is TGTGCCAGCAGCTTAAGTACAGGCCTCTCCTACGAGCAGTACTTC.

This chain links TRBV18 with TRBJ2-5, with no clear D. In germline, CDR1 is KGHSH, CDR2 LQKENI. V was cut by 3 bases and J by 1 base, with 18 bases left in between. The CDR3 is 17 residues long. The CDR3 spells CASSPPRAIDGQETQYF. In nucleotides, the CDR3 is TGTGCCAGCTCACCCCCGAGAGCCATCGACGGCCAAGAGACCCAGTACTTC.

The rearrangement uses TRBV10-1 and TRBJ2-3; unclear D gene. Trimming stripped 2 bases from V and 0 bases from J, with 3 bases between. The CDR3 is 13 amino acids. CDR1 is WNHNN, CDR2 SYGVQD, per germline (reference sequence). The CDR3 sequence is CASSEVSTDTQYF. The CDR3 DNA is TGCGCCAGCAGTGAGGTAAGCACAGATACGCAGTATTTT.

The J gene is TRBJ1-1, the V gene TRBV7-2, with 8 bases matching TRBD1. Germline V gene sequence: CDR1 SGHTA, CDR2 FQGNSA. Trimming took 5 bases from V and 1 from J; bases not matched to a gene: 6. CDR3 size: 15 residues. CDR3 DNA sequence: TGTGCCAGCAGCCCATGGACAGGGAGGAACACTGAAGCTTTCTTT. Its translation is CASSPWTGRNTEAFF.

As concerns this clone: The sample carries other DNA sequences with the same CDR3. The chain employs TRBV5-1 and TRBJ2-1; TRBD2 might be the D (6 bases). The CDR3 is 15 residues long. V lost 0 bases to trimming and J lost 0 bases, with 7 bases between them. Germline loops: CDR1 SGHRS, CDR2 YFSETQ. DNA of the CDR3: TGCGCCAGCAGCTTGGCCGGGAGCTCCTACAATGAGCAGTTCTTC. Translation: CASSLAGSSYNEQFF. Based on the CDR3 plus reference TRBV5-1 and TRBJ2-1, the full variable domain is KAGVTQTPRYLIKTRGQQVTLSCSPISGHRSVSWYQQTPGQGLQFLFEYFSETQRNKGNFPGRFSGRQFSNSRSEMNVSTLELGDSALYLCASSLAGSSYNEQFFGPGTRLTVL.

CDR3 region: CASSLRGRGGYTF. Here the CDR3 DNA reads TGTGCCAGCAGTTTAAGGGGGCGGGGTGGCTACACCTTC. The chain employs TRBV12-3 or TRBV12-4 and TRBJ1-2, with TRBD1 matching over 7 bases. The CDR3 is 13 amino acids. With V trimmed by 2 bases and J by 7 bases, 4 bases remained unmatched.

The chain combines TRBV5-4 with TRBJ1-1, with D perhaps matching TRBD1 (6 bases). V dropped 4 bases and J dropped 1 base, with 11 bases sitting between them. In germline, CDR1 is SGHNT, CDR2 YYREEE (reference sequence). This CDR3 has 14 amino acids. The CDR3 region is CASSPGTKNTEAFF. The CDR3 DNA follows: TGTGCCAGCAGCCCAGGGACAAAGAACACTGAAGCTTTCTTT.

The CDR3: CASSLSRDRGHGYTF. The CDR3 nucleotides are TGTGCCAGCAGTTTAAGTCGGGACAGGGGGCATGGCTACACCTTC. J is TRBJ1-2 and V is TRBV27, with 12 bases aligning to TRBD1. CDR3 size: 15 residues. The ends lost 2 bases at V and 6 bases at J; junction bases unmatched: 4. Germline V CDR1 and CDR2: MNHEY, SMNVEV (reference sequence).

This rearrangement joins TRBV6-6 to TRBJ2-7, with D perhaps being TRBD1 or TRBD2 (5 bases each). Trimming shortened V by 10 bases and J by 0 bases, and 13 bases separated the two germline ends. Looked up from germline, CDR1 is MNHNY and CDR2 is SVGAGI (reference sequence). The CDR3 runs to 13 residues. The CDR3 DNA is TGTGCCATCTGGGACGGCAGCTCCTACGAGCAGTACTTC. It yields the protein CAIWDGSSYEQYF.

The chain combines TRBV6-6 with TRBJ1-4; D remains unclear. CDR1 MNHNY and CDR2 SVGAGI come from the germline V gene (reference sequence). The CDR3 runs 14 residues. With 6 bases removed from V and 3 bases from J, the gap between germline ends came to 11 bases. The CDR3 protein is CASRTAGANEKLFF. The CDR3 DNA is TGTGCCAGCAGGACCGCTGGGGCTAATGAAAAACTGTTTTTT.

The CDR3 reads CALARGTERRNEQFF. The CDR3 DNA is TGTGCCCTCGCTAGAGGGACAGAACGAAGGAATGAGCAGTTCTTC. This chain joins TRBV30 and TRBJ2-1; 7 bases are shared with TRBD1. Germline V gene sequence: CDR1 GTSNPN, CDR2 SVGIG (reference sequence). The CDR3 runs to 15 residues. Unmatched junction bases numbered 17, after V lost 8 bases and J lost 7 bases. Looking up the rest from reference TRBV30 and TRBJ2-1 gives the full variable domain: SQTIHQWPATLVQPVGSPLSLECTVEGTSNPNLYWYRQAAGRGLQLLFYSVGIGQISSEVPQNLSASRPQDRQFILSSKKLLLSDSGFYLCALARGTERRNEQFFGPGTRLTVL.

This clone was seen only a few times. The chain uses TRBV5-5 and TRBJ2-1; D tentatively fits TRBD1 or TRBD2 (5 bases each). This CDR3 contains 16 residues. The V gene's germline CDR1 is SGHKS and CDR2 YYEKEE (reference sequence). Trimming removed 0 bases from V and 5 bases from J, with 15 bases in between. CDR3 coding DNA: TGTGCCAGCAGCTTGGTTTCCGGGGCGAAGAACAATGAGCAGTTCTTC. Translated: CASSLVSGAKNNEQFF.

The V and J genes are TRBV9 and TRBJ2-3, with 14 bases that match TRBD2. Trimming at V came to 3 bases and at J to 1 base, leaving 7 bases not matched to a gene. Germline loops: CDR1 SGDLS, CDR2 YYNGEE. The CDR3 sequence is 18 residues long. This CDR3 is CASSATSGGARGTDTQYF. CDR3 bases: TGTGCCAGCAGCGCGACTAGCGGGGGGGCAAGGGGCACAGATACGCAGTATTTT.

This clone was observed a single time. DNA of the CDR3: TGTGCCAGCACCGATGGACTGCACTCTGGAAACACCATATATTTT. It is translated as CASTDGLHSGNTIYF. V is TRBV2 and J is TRBJ1-3; no firm D call. Germline lookup yields CDR1 SNHLY and CDR2 FYNNEI. Trimming took 7 bases from V and 0 from J, leaving 13 bases between them. The CDR3 loop spans 15 amino acids. Together with reference TRBV2 and TRBJ1-3, the CDR3 gives the full variable domain: EPEVTQTPSHQVTQMGQEVILRCVPISNHLYFYWYRQILGQKVEFLVSFYNNEISEKSEIFDDQFSVERPDGSNFTLKIRSTKLEDSAMYFCASTDGLHSGNTIYFGEGSWLTVV.

This clone was observed a few times. The chain couples TRBV5-1 to TRBJ1-1; D gene unclear. The CDR3 extends over 14 amino acids. Germline CDR1 reads SGHRS; CDR2 reads YFSETQ. V lost 3 bases and J lost 4, with 13 bases in between. The CDR3 protein is CASSSLSSRTEAFF. CDR3 DNA: TGCGCCAGCAGCTCCCTAAGTTCGCGCACTGAAGCTTTCTTT.

V is TRBV5-5 and J is TRBJ1-2; tentatively, D is TRBD1 (6 bases). Trimming cost V 4 bases and J 5 bases, with 15 bases left between them. This CDR3 region has 14 residues. The V gene's germline CDR1 is SGHKS and CDR2 YYEKEE (reference sequence). Here the CDR3 DNA reads TGTGCCAGCAGCATCCTGACAGGCGAATATGGCTACACCTTC. It is translated as CASSILTGEYGYTF.

J is TRBJ2-7 and V is TRBV2; D unclear. V lost 6 bases, J lost 5 bases, and 17 bases lay in between. The CDR3 extends over 14 amino acids. Germline values: CDR1 SNHLY, CDR2 FYNNEI. The CDR3 bases are TGTGCCAGCAGGGACGGACCCGCTGTCGACGAGCAGTACTTC. Encoded protein: CASRDGPAVDEQYF.

The V call is TRBV5-8, the J call TRBJ2-7, with 10 bases matching TRBD1. The CDR3 is 15 amino acids. The V gene's germline CDR1 is SGHTS and CDR2 YDEGEE. J lost 2 bases, V lost 0 bases, and 2 bases had no gene match. CDR3 sequence reads: CASSLGGTGAYEQYF. The DNA for the CDR3 is TGTGCCAGCAGCTTGGGTGGGACAGGGGCCTACGAGCAGTACTTC. Using reference TRBV5-8 and TRBJ2-7 for the parts outside the CDR3, the full variable domain is EAGVTQSPTHLIKTRGQQATLRCSPISGHTSVYWYQQALGLGLQFLLWYDEGEERNRGNFPPRFSGRQFPNYSSELNVNALELEDSALYLCASSLGGTGAYEQYFGPGTRLTVT.

The chain links TRBV12-3 or TRBV12-4 to TRBJ1-2; D gene unclear. Trimming pared 6 bases from V and 4 bases from J, leaving 12 bases between. The CDR3 spans 13 residues. The CDR3 nucleotides are TGTGCCAGCAGACACGATATGCTCTATGGCTACACCTTC. Protein: CASRHDMLYGYTF.

V is TRBV3-1 (or the pseudogene TRBV3-2) and J is TRBJ2-3; the D gene is possibly TRBD2 (6 bases). Trimming stripped 3 bases from V and 6 bases from J, with 16 bases between. Germline lookup yields CDR1 LGHDT and CDR2 YNNKEL (reference sequence). The CDR3 contains 15 residues. The CDR3 DNA sequence: TGTGCCAGCAGCCAGGGGACTCCGCCGTCGGATACGCAGTATTTT. It specifies CASSQGTPPSDTQYF.

This clone occurred once. The chain couples TRBV27 to TRBJ1-1, with D possibly TRBD1 on 5 matching bases. V lost 0 bases and J lost 4, with 18 bases in between. The germline V gene encodes CDR1 MNHEY and CDR2 SMNVEV (reference sequence). CDR3 length: 17 amino acids. The CDR3 DNA is TGTGCCAGCAGTTTATCGGGGGGTGTGAGGGCGGGCACTGAAGCTTTCTTT. Translating gives CASSLSGGVRAGTEAFF.

This chain joins TRBV19 and TRBJ1-3; 7 positions match TRBD1. The germline CDR1 and CDR2 sequences are LNHDA and SQIVND (reference sequence). The CDR3 is 15 amino acids. The junction had 2 bases not matched to a gene; V was cut back by 3 bases and J by 0 bases. The CDR3 nucleotides are TGTGCCAGTAGTATGGGACAGAGCTCTGGAAACACCATATATTTT. This translates into CASSMGQSSGNTIYF.